This TCR beta chain emerged from a study of blood T cells in healthy people across ages. As concerns this clonotype: The antigen is not known.

This CDR3 is 14 amino acids long. Germline assignment: CDR1 MDHEN and CDR2 SYDVKM. Study-level points and caveats: Percentage of naive T cells showed a strong correlation with TCR beta diversity.

PCR was performed a second time for about 6 to 12 cycles using a sample-barcoded 5' primer and a J-beta primer mix. MiXCR was run by TCRdb on the 5' RACE reads, yielding one entry per CDR3 protein. Seen here are hundreds of thousands of distinct CDR3 sequences, about 25% observed once, and the top ten hold 8% to 10%. This sample was also put to use in a study of T cells of mothers and their children.

This clonotype originated in a boy between 10 and 17 years old in good health. What was sequenced was blood. The rearrangement uses TRBV28 and TRBJ2-5, with 9 bases lining up with TRBD1. The J call may be wrong; the DNA end is better matched by TRBJ2-7. The CDR3 bases are TGTGCCAGCAGGGGGACAGGGTTCGGGTACGAGCAGTACTTC. Translation gives CASRGTGFGYEQYF.